Below, 27 T cell receptor beta chains from the same sample are listed, as sequenced in a study of blood T cells in healthy people across ages (dated by TCRdb to between 2015 and 2016). Library generation was performed with 5' RACE. Instrument on record: Illumina HiSeq 2500. A second about 7 to 12 cycle PCR used a sample-barcoded 5' primer and a J-beta primer mix. TCRdb trimmed the raw reads at Q25, called clones with MiXCR and kept productive beta chains. Under each unique CDR3 protein, matching rows form one entry showing the most common genes and DNA. A total of more than 800,000 distinct CDR3 sequences appear in this sample, under 30% of them only once. Of the sample, 15% to 20% is held by the ten largest clones. The sample was blood. The receptors derive from a woman older than 75 in good health.

With regard to this clonotype: Without the conserved terminal phenylalanine or tryptophan, this CDR3 likely stems from a read error. The V gene is TRBV29-1, the J gene TRBJ2-5; D tentatively fits TRBD1 or TRBD2 (5 bases each). The CDR3 runs 12 residues. V gave up 7 bases and J gave up 1 base, with 10 bases separating them. Germline CDR1 SQVTM, CDR2 ANQGSEA. CDR3 sequence (DNA): TGCAGCGGGGCAGGGACCCAAGAGACCCAGTACTGC. Translating it yields CSGAGTQETQYC.

This clonotype has at least ten counts. CDR3 in DNA: TGCAGTGCTAGAGCGACAGATCAAGAGACCCAGTACTTC. It translates to CSARATDQETQYF. The V and J genes are TRBV20-1 and TRBJ2-5, with D possibly being TRBD1 (5 bases). The V end lost 1 base, the J end lost 2 bases, and 8 bases lay between the germline ends. The CDR3 runs 13 residues. CDR1 is DFQATT and CDR2 is SNEGSKA in the germline V gene (reference sequence).

The chain employs TRBV5-1 and TRBJ2-3; no firm D call. Per the germline V gene, CDR1 is SGHRS and CDR2 is YFSETQ. V was cut by 5 bases and J by 4 bases, with 11 bases left in between. CDR3 length equals 13 residues. DNA of the CDR3: TGCGCCAGCAGGATTTCCCCCCCAGATACGCAGTATTTT. This translates into CASRISPPDTQYF. Combining the CDR3 with reference TRBV5-1 and TRBJ2-3 gives the whole variable domain KAGVTQTPRYLIKTRGQQVTLSCSPISGHRSVSWYQQTPGQGLQFLFEYFSETQRNKGNFPGRFSGRQFSNSRSEMNVSTLELGDSALYLCASRISPPDTQYFGPGTRLTVL.

This clonotype was seen only a few times. Sequence at one end of the junction differs from germline and may be a read error. The V gene is TRBV7-9, the J gene TRBJ2-1; 7 bases are shared with TRBD2. The germline V gene encodes CDR1 SEHNR and CDR2 FQNEAQ (reference sequence). CDR3 length equals 17 residues. The CDR3 loop reads CACSPLGGLGRSNEQFF. The DNA of the CDR3 is TGTGCCTGCAGCCCCTTAGGAGGACTAGGTAGATCCAATGAGCAGTTCTTC.

Many counts were recorded for this clonotype. The V call is TRBV10-3, the J call TRBJ2-5, with TRBD2 matching over 14 bases. Germline lookup yields CDR1 ENHRY and CDR2 SYGVKD. V trimming: 4 bases; J trimming: 1 base; junction bases outside the gene matches: 14. The CDR3 is 20 amino acids. The CDR3 spells CAISGRTSGGSLPSQETQYF. CDR3 bases: TGTGCCATCAGTGGCCGGACTAGCGGGGGGTCCCTCCCCTCCCAAGAGACCCAGTACTTC.

There are many counts of this clonotype. In DNA, the CDR3 is TGTGCCAGTACACAGTACAATGAGCAGTTCTTC. Protein sequence: CASTQYNEQFF. The rearrangement links TRBV19 to TRBJ2-1; D gene uncertain. The CDR3 runs to 11 residues. Germline CDR1 reads LNHDA; CDR2 reads SQIVND (reference sequence). Trimming took off 7 bases at V and 4 bases at J, with 5 bases between the two ends. The full variable domain, rest sourced from reference TRBV19 and TRBJ2-1, is DGGITQSPKYLFRKEGQNVTLSCEQNLNHDAMYWYRQDPGQGLRLIYYSQIVNDFQKGDIAEGYSVSREKKESFPLTVTSAQKNPTAFYLCASTQYNEQFFGPGTRLTVL.

This clonotype was counted ten times or more. The V and J genes are TRBV5-5 and TRBJ1-2; possible D gene TRBD1, 5 bases. V was shortened by 5 bases and J by 4 bases, with 12 bases between the two germline ends. This CDR3 contains 13 residues. Germline assignment: CDR1 SGHKS and CDR2 YYEKEE (reference sequence). The CDR3 DNA is TGTGCCAGCAGTCGGAGGGGCTCCTATGGCTACACCTTC. Its protein is CASSRRGSYGYTF.

There are many counts of this clonotype. The chain recombines TRBV20-1 with TRBJ1-4; D is unresolved. V was shortened by 5 bases and J by 0 bases, with 7 bases between the two germline ends. Germline V gene lookup returns CDR1 DFQATT and CDR2 SNEGSKA (reference sequence). This CDR3 region has 13 residues. The CDR3 sequence is CSAFQSTNEKLFF. The DNA of the CDR3 is TGCAGTGCTTTTCAGTCAACTAATGAAAAACTGTTTTTT.

In its sample, this clonotype was seen a few times. V usage is TRBV30 and J usage is TRBJ1-1; D unresolved. Germline CDR1 is GTSNPN and CDR2 is SVGIG (reference sequence). The CDR3 extends over 15 amino acids. V was trimmed by 4 bases and J by 0 bases, leaving 15 bases between them. CDR3 in DNA: TGTGCCTGGAAAGGCCCATCCGCAATGAACACTGAAGCTTTCTTT. Amino acids: CAWKGPSAMNTEAFF.

This clonotype was recorded at least ten times. CDR3 sequence reads: CSAMAKNIQYF. The CDR3, as DNA: TGCAGTGCTATGGCCAAAAACATTCAGTACTTC. The V gene is TRBV20-1, the J gene TRBJ2-4, with D unclear. CDR1 and CDR2 (germline): DFQATT, SNEGSKA (reference sequence). This CDR3 spans 11 amino acids. The ends were cut back, 4 bases at V and 1 base at J, with 2 bases in the middle.

This chain uses TRBV20-1 with TRBJ2-4; D possibly matches TRBD1 or TRBD2 (5 bases each). Trimming took off 6 bases at V and 13 bases at J, with 22 bases between the two ends. The CDR3 runs 13 residues. Germline-derived CDR1 and CDR2 are DFQATT and SNEGSKA (reference sequence). The CDR3 spells CSARWGSAVEQYF. The CDR3 nucleotides read TGCAGTGCGCGATGGGGGAGTGCAGTAGAGCAGTACTTC.

This clonotype was seen repeatedly, ten times or more. The chain uses TRBV12-3 or TRBV12-4 and TRBJ2-5, with D perhaps matching TRBD1 or TRBD2 (5 bases each). CDR3 size: 19 residues. V was clipped by 1 base and J by 2 bases, with 23 bases between them. CDR3 sequence reads: CASSLVWGYSKIRQETQYF. CDR3 nucleotides: TGTGCCAGCAGTTTAGTATGGGGGTACAGCAAAATCAGGCAAGAGACCCAGTACTTC.

The rearrangement uses TRBV4-2 and TRBJ1-1; the D is unclear. This CDR3 contains 14 residues. Trimming took off 1 base at V and 1 base at J, with 7 bases between the two ends. Per germline, CDR1 LGHNA and CDR2 YNFKEQ. The CDR3 DNA follows: TGTGCCAGCAGCCAAGGAAGTGAGAACACTGAAGCTTTCTTT. Its protein product is CASSQGSENTEAFF.

Turning to this clonotype: A much larger clone lies one base from this, so it may be a read error. This sequence joins TRBV3-1 and TRBJ2-5, with D hard to call. This CDR3 region has 16 residues. V dropped 1 base and J dropped 1 base, with 13 bases sitting between them. Germline lookup yields CDR1 LGHDT and CDR2 YNNKEL (reference sequence). The CDR3 sequence: CASSQGQARSQETQYF. CDR3 nucleotide sequence: TGTGCCAGCAGCCAAGGGCAGGCGAGGAGCCAAGAGACCCAGTACTTC.

This clonotype has a count of ten or more. The V call is TRBV20-1, the J call TRBJ2-3, with a tentative D call TRBD1 (5 bases). Germline CDR1 reads DFQATT; CDR2 reads SNEGSKA (reference sequence). This CDR3 region has 12 residues. The V end was cut by 6 bases, the J end by 0 bases, with 7 bases between. In DNA, the CDR3 is TGCAGTGCCGACAGTAGCACAGATACGCAGTATTTT. It codes for CSADSSTDTQYF.

This chain uses TRBV6-2 or TRBV6-3 with TRBJ2-5; D not resolved. The CDR3 is made up of 13 amino acids. Looked up from germline, CDR1 is MNHEY and CDR2 is SVGEGT. Trimming left V 6 bases short and J 0 bases short, with 8 bases between. The CDR3 spells CASRYQYQETQYF. CDR3 nucleotide sequence: TGTGCCAGCAGGTATCAGTACCAAGAGACCCAGTACTTC.

As regards this clonotype: A read error may be the cause here, since a much bigger clone is one base away. The V and J genes are TRBV6-2 or TRBV6-3 and TRBJ2-3; D possibly matches TRBD1 or TRBD2 (6 bases each). Per germline, CDR1 MNHEY and CDR2 SVGEGT. The CDR3 has 15 amino acids. CDR3 in DNA: TGTGTCAGCAGTCCCAGACGGGGGCTCTCAGATACGCAGTATTTT. Residues: CVSSPRRGLSDTQYF.

This sequence joins TRBV7-2 and TRBJ2-3; D is perhaps TRBD1 or TRBD2 (6 bases each). V lost 0 bases and J 5 bases, leaving 12 bases between the germline ends. This CDR3 contains 15 residues. The V gene's germline CDR1 is SGHTA and CDR2 FQGNSA. In DNA form, the CDR3 reads TGTGCCAGCAGCTTAGCTGTGGGGGGCCGAGATACGCAGTATTTT. Residues: CASSLAVGGRDTQYF.

This clonotype was counted at least ten times. The V gene is TRBV7-9, the J gene TRBJ2-1, with D unresolved. The V gene lost 3 bases and the J gene lost 8 bases, with 8 bases spanning the gap. The CDR3 is made up of 12 amino acids. Germline V CDR1 and CDR2: SEHNR, FQNEAQ (reference sequence). The CDR3 DNA is TGTGCCAGCAGCTTTTTTATCGATGAGCAGTTCTTC. Translating it yields CASSFFIDEQFF.

Of note for this clonotype: A read error may produce the germline difference seen at one junction end. The rearrangement links TRBV7-2 to TRBJ2-2, with D possibly TRBD2 on 5 matching bases. This CDR3 is built from 13 residues. Germline CDR1 SGHTA, CDR2 FQGNSA. CDR3 loop: CASSASSTGERFF. The CDR3 DNA reads TGTGCCAGCAGCGCTTCTAGCACCGGGGAGCGGTTTTTT.

The table lists this clonotype with many counts. The chain has TRBV9 and TRBJ2-1, with D possibly being TRBD2 (7 bases). CDR3 size: 17 residues. The V end was cut by 1 base, the J end by 7 bases, with 21 bases between. Germline V gives CDR1 SGDLS, CDR2 YYNGEE. This CDR3 reads CASSVKLRGGPENEQFF. CDR3 bases: TGTGCCAGCAGCGTAAAGCTTAGGGGGGGGCCGGAGAATGAGCAGTTCTTC.

In its sample, this clonotype was seen many times. The chain uses TRBV7-2 and TRBJ2-1; 8 nucleotides agree with TRBD2. Trimming took 3 bases from V and 2 from J; bases not matched to a gene: 6. This CDR3 comprises 16 residues. Germline V CDR1 and CDR2: SGHTA, FQGNSA. The CDR3 sequence: CASSFGLALTYNEQFF. The CDR3 DNA follows: TGTGCCAGCAGCTTTGGACTAGCATTGACCTACAATGAGCAGTTCTTC.

With regard to this clonotype: This may stem from a read error, because a much larger clone lies one nucleotide away. The genes are TRBV18 and TRBJ2-6; possible D gene TRBD1, 6 bases. The CDR3 sequence is 18 residues long. V was pared by 4 bases and J by 0 bases, with 16 bases between. Looked up from germline, CDR1 is KGHSH and CDR2 is LQKENI. CDR3 nucleotides: TGTGCCAGCTCACTCCCGGACAGCTCGCTCTCTGGGGCCAACGTCCTGACTTTC. Amino acid sequence: CASSLPDSSLSGANVLTF. Using reference TRBV18 and TRBJ2-6 for the parts outside the CDR3, the full variable domain is NAGVMQNPRHLVRRRGQEARLRCSPMKGHSHVYWYRQLPEEGLKFMVYLQKENIIDESGMPKERFSAEFPKEGPSILRIQQVVRGDSAAYFCASSLPDSSLSGANVLTFGAGSRLTVL.

This clonotype was detected ten times or more. This sequence joins TRBV20-1 and TRBJ2-3, with D unresolved. CDR1 DFQATT and CDR2 SNEGSKA come from the germline V gene (reference sequence). This CDR3 region has 16 residues. Trimming pared 0 bases from V and 4 bases from J, leaving 17 bases between. CDR3 sequence (DNA): TGCAGTGCTAGAGATCCGCCACCCTCTCGGGCAGATACGCAGTATTTT. Amino acid sequence: CSARDPPPSRADTQYF.

This clonotype showed up many times. The V gene is TRBV4-3, the J gene TRBJ2-1; 8 bases map to TRBD1. This CDR3 spans 12 amino acids. The germline V gene encodes CDR1 LGHNA and CDR2 YSLEER. V gave up 1 base and J gave up 14 bases; unmatched junction bases: 4. DNA of the CDR3: TGCGCCAGCAGCCAAGGTGCGGGACAGGAGTTCTTC. Residues: CASSQGAGQEFF.

In this sample, this clonotype turned up many times. The chain uses TRBV11-2 and TRBJ2-1; a weak D match, TRBD1 (5 bases). Trimming shortened V by 3 bases and J by 0 bases, and 18 bases separated the two germline ends. The CDR3 has 18 amino acids. Looked up from germline, CDR1 is SGHAT and CDR2 is FQNNGV. The CDR3, as DNA: TGTGCCAGCAGCTTGACCCTACCTTGGGGCAACTCCTACAATGAGCAGTTCTTC. Translated, it gives CASSLTLPWGNSYNEQFF. The variable domain in full, with the rest retrieved from reference TRBV11-2 and TRBJ2-1, is EAGVAQSPRYKIIEKRQSVAFWCNPISGHATLYWYQQILGQGPKLLIQFQNNGVVDDSQLPKDRFSAERLKGVDSTLKIQPAKLEDSAVYLCASSLTLPWGNSYNEQFFGPGTRLTVL.

This clonotype was picked up one time. This chain connects TRBV7-2 to TRBJ2-3, with D unclear. Germline V gives CDR1 SGHTA, CDR2 FQGNSA. This CDR3 spans 15 amino acids. The germline V and J ends were trimmed by 3 bases and 2 bases, with 12 bases remaining between them. In DNA form, the CDR3 reads TGTGCCAGCAGCTTCGGCCTTTCTGTCACAGATACGCAGTATTTT. Amino acid sequence: CASSFGLSVTDTQYF.